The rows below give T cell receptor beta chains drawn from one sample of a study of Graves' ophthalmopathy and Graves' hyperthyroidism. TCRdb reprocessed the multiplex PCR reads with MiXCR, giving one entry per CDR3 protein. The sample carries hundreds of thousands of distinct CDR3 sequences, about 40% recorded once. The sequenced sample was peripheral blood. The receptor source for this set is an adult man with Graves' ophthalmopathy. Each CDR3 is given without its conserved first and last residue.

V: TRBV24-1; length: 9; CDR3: ATSPGQAGP
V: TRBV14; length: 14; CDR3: ASSLFVGSGANVLT
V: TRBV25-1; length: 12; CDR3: AGSERGSYNEQF
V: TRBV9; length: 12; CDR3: ASSSGQGADVLT
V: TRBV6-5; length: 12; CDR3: ASRDRATNEKLF
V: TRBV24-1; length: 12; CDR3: ATSGGGINQPQY
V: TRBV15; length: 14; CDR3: ATSRPRQGGNQPQH
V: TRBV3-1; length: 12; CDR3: ASSPWGEDTEAF
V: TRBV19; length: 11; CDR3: AWQNRGVREQY
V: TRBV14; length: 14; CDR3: ASSQDRGGSIYEQY
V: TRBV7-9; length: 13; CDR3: ASSLFAGGPREQY
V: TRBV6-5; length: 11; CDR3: ASSYSRNYEQY
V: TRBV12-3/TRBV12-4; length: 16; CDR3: ASSLENRTSGRAYEQY
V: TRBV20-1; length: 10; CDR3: SAIEHTGELF
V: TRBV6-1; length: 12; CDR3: ASSHRQGERKLF
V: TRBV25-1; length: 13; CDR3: ASPTGQDYNSPLH
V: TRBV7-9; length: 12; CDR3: ASSLASGLETQY
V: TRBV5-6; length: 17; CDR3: ASSIYPGPSLPGSYGYT
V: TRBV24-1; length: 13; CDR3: ATSEPRQSAPEAF
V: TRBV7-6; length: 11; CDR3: ASAQGNNSPLH
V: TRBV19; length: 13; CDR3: ASSMRRNKNEKLF
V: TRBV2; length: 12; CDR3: ASVLTAGVDGYT
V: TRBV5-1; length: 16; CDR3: ASSSGTGITSGANVLT
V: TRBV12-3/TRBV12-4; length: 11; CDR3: ASSLQEDQPQH
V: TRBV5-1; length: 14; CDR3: ASSLGLADFSYEQY
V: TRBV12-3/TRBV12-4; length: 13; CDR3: TSSLLDLYTGELF
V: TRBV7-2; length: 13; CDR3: ASSLAARTLYEQY
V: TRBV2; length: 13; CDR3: ASTTDRTYGGGYT